Listed below are T cell receptor beta chains from one sample, sequenced in a study of cytomegalovirus exposure and HLA in healthy donors. Sequencing used immunoSEQ multiplex PCR; TCRdb keeps in-frame clones, though not all of them. This sample contains approximately 120,000 clones. Input material: PBMCs. These receptors all stem from a man in his forties or fifties in good health and CMV-seronegative. The CDR3 runs from the conserved cysteine through the conserved F or W. D genes are given only for firm matches.

TRBJ1-1 | TRBV11-3 | . | TGTGCCAGCAGCGTCGGTACTGAAGCTTTCTTT | CASSVGTEAFF
TRBJ2-5 | TRBV7-9 | TRBD1 | TGTGCCAGCAGCTTGACCGGGACAGGGGGCGTTGAGACCCAGTACTTC | CASSLTGTGGVETQYF
TRBJ1-2 | TRBV6-5 | TRBD1 | TGTGCCAGCAGCCCCGGACAGGGGAGAGATGGCTACACCTTC | CASSPGQGRDGYTF
TRBJ2-3 | TRBV6-4 | . | TGTGCCAGCAGCCCAGAACCGGGACTCCGCACAGATACGCAGTATTTT | CASSPEPGLRTDTQYF
TRBJ2-3 | TRBV28 | TRBD1 | TGTGCCAGCAGTCAGACAGGGGTCCCAGATACGCAGTATTTT | CASSQTGVPDTQYF
TRBJ2-1 | TRBV5-1 | TRBD2 | TGCGCCAGCAGCCCGGCTAGCGGGGGCACCTACAATGAGCAGTTCTTC | CASSPASGGTYNEQFF
TRBJ1-4 | TRBV18 | TRBD1 | TGTGCCAGCTCACCAGACAGGGTGGGTGAAAAACTGTTTTTT | CASSPDRVGEKLFF
TRBJ2-4 | TRBV7-9 | . | TGTGCCAGCAGCCCTAGAGGCGGTCTAGCCAAAAACATTCAGTACTTC | CASSPRGGLAKNIQYF
TRBJ2-1 | TRBV25-1 | . | TGTGCCAGCAGTGAAGGGCAGGGGCCCTACAATGAGCAGTTCTTC | CASSEGQGPYNEQFF
TRBJ2-7 | TRBV10-3 | TRBD1 | TGTGCCATCAGTACCACAGGACAGGTCAACTACGAGCAGTACTTC | CAISTTGQVNYEQYF
TRBJ2-3 | TRBV5-4 | . | TGTGCCAGCAGCTTCGGCGGAACCACAGATACGCAGTATTTT | CASSFGGTTDTQYF
TRBJ2-3 | TRBV7-8 | TRBD2 | TGTGCCAGCAGCGAAACGAAAGTGGTCAGCGGGGGGGGGAAGTATTTT | CASSETKVVSGGGKYF
TRBJ2-7 | TRBV18 | . | TGTGCCAGCTCCCCAGCCGGGGGTCTACCCTACGAGCAGTACTTC | CASSPAGGLPYEQYF
TRBJ2-7 | TRBV5-1 | TRBD2 | TGCGCCAGCAGCCCTCCCGGGACTAGCGGGAGGTACGAGCAGTACTTC | CASSPPGTSGRYEQYF
TRBJ2-2 | TRBV7-6 | . | TGTGCCAGCAGCTTAGCGCTAAATGAGGGTGAGAGCCCCGGGGAGCTGTTTTTT | CASSLALNEGESPGELFF
TRBJ1-1 | TRBV5-1 | TRBD1 | TGCGCCAGCAGCGCCCGGACAGGGGGACGCACTGAAGCTTTCTTT | CASSARTGGRTEAFF
TRBJ2-3 | TRBV5-1 | . | TGCGCCAGCAGCTCGAGCCCTAGCACAGATACGCAGTATTTT | CASSSSPSTDTQYF
TRBJ2-7 | TRBV10-3 | TRBD1 | TGTGCCATCAGTGAGTCGACAGGGGGTGGTGGATACGAGCAGTACTTC | CAISESTGGGGYEQYF
TRBJ2-3 | TRBV19 | TRBD2 | TGTGCCAGTAGTCCTAAGACTAGCGGTAGCACAGATACGCAGTATTTT | CASSPKTSGSTDTQYF
TRBJ1-2 | TRBV7-2 | . | TGTGCCAGCAGCCTCGCGGGGGGCTACACCTTC | CASSLAGGYTF
TRBJ2-2 | TRBV7-2 | TRBD1 | TGTGCCAGCAGCCCGGGACAGGGGGCGTTCGGGGAGCTGTTTTTT | CASSPGQGAFGELFF
TRBJ1-2 | TRBV4-1 | . | TGCGCCAGCAGCCCCGGACAGCCCTCTAACTATGGCTACACCTTC | CASSPGQPSNYGYTF
TRBJ2-1 | TRBV11-2 | TRBD2 | TGTGCCAGCAGCCCCCCCAGCGGGGGTTTTTACAATGAGCAGTTCTTC | CASSPPSGGFYNEQFF
TRBJ2-7 | TRBV7-6 | TRBD2 | TGTGCCAGCAGCTATGCCAGCGGGAGTTCCTACGAGCAGTACTTC | CASSYASGSSYEQYF
TRBJ2-7 | TRBV18 | TRBD1 | TGTGCCAGCTCACCCGCGGCAGGGGGCGGGTACGAGCAGTACTTC | CASSPAAGGGYEQYF
TRBJ1-5 | TRBV11-1 | TRBD1 | TGTGCCAGCAGTCCGGACAGGGATCAGCCCCAGCATTTT | CASSPDRDQPQHF
TRBJ2-7 | TRBV19 | TRBD1 | TGTGCCAGTAGTCGTACCGGGACAGGGGGTGGCGAGCAGTACTTC | CASSRTGTGGGEQYF
TRBJ1-4 | TRBV6-5 | . | TGTGCCAGCAGTTACTCGATGAGGGCAGAAAAACTGTTTTTT | CASSYSMRAEKLFF
TRBJ2-1 | TRBV5-1 | TRBD2 | TGCGCCAGCAGCCCCGAGGAGGGGGGACTAGCGGGAGTAGTGCAGTTCTTC | CASSPEEGGLAGVVQFF
TRBJ2-3 | TRBV2 | TRBD2 | TGTGCCAGCTCCACGGGACTAGCGGGAGGGCCAAATACGCAGTATTTT | CASSTGLAGGPNTQYF
TRBJ2-1 | TRBV7-2 | TRBD2 | TGTGCCAGCAGCCATGGGTGGGACTTGGGTAGCGGGCCTGACAATGAGCAGTTCTTC | CASSHGWDLGSGPDNEQFF
TRBJ2-7 | TRBV30 | . | TGTGCCTGGAGAGCTAGCGACTACGAGCAGTACTTC | CAWRASDYEQYF
TRBJ1-2 | TRBV19 | . | TGTGCCAGTAGTGTACCAGGTGCGGACTCGGCAATCGTCCGTGGCTACACCTTC | CASSVPGADSAIVRGYTF
TRBJ2-2 | TRBV7-6 | . | TGTGCCAGCAGCTTTTCTTTGGAGGCCGGGGAGCTGTTTTTT | CASSFSLEAGELFF
TRBJ2-7 | TRBV5-6 | TRBD2 | TGTGCCAGCAGCTTCCGGCTAGCGGGGGAGCAGTACTTC | CASSFRLAGEQYF
TRBJ1-2 | TRBV7-9 | . | TGTGCCAGCAGCTTAGGTGCCCAGGGTCCATCCTCTAACTATGGCTACACCTTC | CASSLGAQGPSSNYGYTF
TRBJ1-2 | TRBV11-3 | TRBD1 | TGTGCCAGCAGTTTAGCCGGGACAGCCTATGGCTACACCTTC | CASSLAGTAYGYTF
TRBJ2-5 | TRBV2 | . | TGTGCCAGCACCCCCTCCCCCCAGGGGAAACAAGAGACCCAGTACTTC | CASTPSPQGKQETQYF
TRBJ2-5 | TRBV7-2 | . | TGTGCCAGCAGCTCCCCGGGCGGGTACCAAGAGACCCAGTACTTC | CASSSPGGYQETQYF
TRBJ1-1 | TRBV7-9 | TRBD1 | TGTGCCAGCAGCCCACGACAGGGGGCGAACACTGAAGCTTTCTTT | CASSPRQGANTEAFF